This passage covers 6 T cell receptor beta chains from one sample sequenced in a study of T cell clonotyping in hematopoietic cell transplantation. Sequencing was performed with immunoSEQ multiplex PCR; in TCRdb, only in-frame clones are kept and a portion is missing. Found here are about 10,000 clones, over 70% of them singletons; the top ten hold approximately 9%. The input for sequencing was PBMCs, taken 30 days after allogeneic stem cell transplant. All receptors come from a female patient aged 35-55 years who had an allogeneic stem cell transplant from a related donor, so T cells may come from the graft donor. Some clones in this sample may be carry-over from other donors' samples.

The gene calls are TRBV10-3 and TRBJ2-7, with D maybe TRBD1 (5 bases). The CDR3 is 11 residues long. V was cut by 6 bases and J by 3 bases, with 6 bases left in between. From germline, CDR1 is ENHRY and CDR2 SYGVKD. The CDR3 coding sequence is TGTGCCATCAGACAGGTCTACGAGCAGTACTTC. Translation gives CAIRQVYEQYF.

The gene calls are TRBV19 and TRBJ1-1, with a tentative D call TRBD1 (5 bases). Trimming pared 3 bases from V and 10 bases from J, leaving 15 bases between. From germline, CDR1 is LNHDA and CDR2 SQIVND (reference sequence). This CDR3 region has 13 residues. CDR3 residues: CASSMGQSRLAFF. CDR3 coding DNA: TGTGCCAGTAGTATGGGGCAGTCTCGGCTAGCTTTCTTT. Using reference TRBV19 and TRBJ1-1 for the parts outside the CDR3, the full variable domain is DGGITQSPKYLFRKEGQNVTLSCEQNLNHDAMYWYRQDPGQGLRLIYYSQIVNDFQKGDIAEGYSVSREKKESFPLTVTSAQKNPTAFYLCASSMGQSRLAFFGQGTRLTVV.

The chain couples TRBV11-3 to TRBJ2-2; D tentatively reads TRBD1 or TRBD2 (5 bases each). CDR1 and CDR2 (germline): SGHNT, YENEEA. V lost 0 bases to trimming and J lost 4 bases, with 9 bases between them. The CDR3 length is 15 residues. CDR3 protein: CASSLDGAGTGELFF. CDR3 nucleotides: TGTGCCAGCAGCTTAGACGGGGCGGGCACCGGGGAGCTGTTTTTT. Looking up the rest from reference TRBV11-3 and TRBJ2-2 gives the full variable domain: EAGVVQSPRYKIIEKKQPVAFWCNPISGHNTLYWYLQNLGQGPELLIRYENEEAVDDSQLPKDRFSAERLKGVDSTLKIQPAELGDSAVYLCASSLDGAGTGELFFGEGSRLTVL.

This rearrangement joins TRBV10-3 to TRBJ2-3; D may be TRBD2 (6 bases). Deletions cut 8 bases from V and 0 bases from J, with 12 bases between. CDR1 ENHRY and CDR2 SYGVKD come from the germline V gene. The CDR3 is made up of 14 amino acids. CDR3 DNA: TGTGCCATCCGTGTGGGGACTAGCACAGATACGCAGTATTTT. Amino acid sequence: CAIRVGTSTDTQYF.

The rearrangement uses TRBV7-2 and TRBJ2-7; the D gene could be TRBD1 or TRBD2 (6 bases each). V was cut by 5 bases and J by 4 bases, with 18 bases left in between. The germline V gene encodes CDR1 SGHTA and CDR2 FQGNSA. The CDR3 spans 15 residues. CDR3: CASSRLVGGQYEQYF. The DNA of the CDR3 is TGTGCCAGCAGCCGACTAGTAGGGGGGCAATACGAGCAGTACTTC.

Written as DNA, the CDR3 is TGTGCCAGTAGTTCTAGGGGACAGACCTACAATGAGCAGTTCTTC. It specifies CASSSRGQTYNEQFF. This chain uses TRBV19 with TRBJ2-1, with 7 bases lining up with TRBD1. CDR3 length equals 15 residues. V trimming: 5 bases; J trimming: 2 bases; junction bases outside the gene matches: 6. CDR1 is LNHDA and CDR2 is SQIVND in the germline V gene (reference sequence).